This T cell receptor (beta chain) was recorded in a study of identical twins. Study-wide points: It was out-of-frame TCR alpha sharing in monozygotic twins that models underestimated. Conclusions came from cross-sectional statistical analysis, not from following the same donors. Out-of-frame beta chain sequences displayed weaker excess sharing between twins.

The CDR3 sequence is 13 residues long. V was clipped by 7 bases and J by 6 bases, with 13 bases between them. CDR1 is LGHNA and CDR2 is YNFKEQ in the germline V gene. Template switching added a universal primer site; cDNA carried unique molecular identifiers. MiXCR, applied by TCRdb to the 5' RACE reads, yields one record per CDR3 protein. The repertoire consists of approximately 890,000 distinct CDR3 sequences, with over 9% occurring once and the leading ten covering around 1.6%. About this clonotype itself: Its target is unknown.

These records were also assigned to another study, of yellow fever vaccine responses in identical twins.

The V and J genes are TRBV4-2 and TRBJ2-1; D is perhaps TRBD1 or TRBD2 (6 bases each). The sequence was collected from a woman between 18 and 29 years old in good health. The sequenced material came from PBMCs. CDR3 DNA sequence: TGTGCCAGCAAGCTTTCGGGGGCCAATGAGCAGTTCTTC. This sequence encodes CASKLSGANEQFF.